Shown below are 27 T cell receptor beta chains from a single sample sequenced in a study of shared clonotypes between healthy human individuals. Using immunoSEQ multiplex PCR, the repertoire was profiled, and TCRdb retains in-frame clones only, with some absent. The sample holds about 490,000 clones, roughly 85% seen once. Sequencing was done on a sample of PBMCs. The source of these receptors is a woman aged 40 to 55 in good health. Some clones in this sample may be carry-over from other donors' samples.

This chain links TRBV29-1 with TRBJ2-5; D is perhaps TRBD2 (6 bases). The V end lost 6 bases, the J end lost 5 bases, and 10 bases lay between the germline ends. From germline, CDR1 is SQVTM and CDR2 ANQGSEA. The length of the CDR3 is 11 residues. The CDR3 DNA reads as TGCAGCGTACGGGGGATGGAGACCCAGTACTTC. Its translation is CSVRGMETQYF.

The chain combines TRBV10-2 with TRBJ2-3; unclear D gene. This CDR3 is built from 12 residues. V was trimmed by 6 bases and J by 2 bases, leaving 6 bases between them. CDR1 WSHSY and CDR2 SAAADI come from the germline V gene. As DNA, the CDR3 is TGCGCCAGCAGATATTACACAGATACGCAGTATTTT. Amino acid sequence: CASRYYTDTQYF.

This sequence joins TRBV25-1 and TRBJ2-1; 14 nucleotides line up with TRBD2. The CDR3 totals 18 residues. Unmatched junction bases numbered 14, after V lost 5 bases and J lost 8 bases. The V gene's germline CDR1 is MGHDK and CDR2 SYGVNS. The CDR3 region has the DNA TGTGCCAGCAGTACTCCGGGACTAGCGGGAGCTGTAGGGGATGAGCAGTTCTTC. Protein: CASSTPGLAGAVGDEQFF.

The chain has TRBV28 and TRBJ1-2; TRBD1 is a possible D gene (5 bases). The V gene's germline CDR1 is MDHEN and CDR2 SYDVKM. CDR3 length equals 15 residues. V was pared by 8 bases and J by 4 bases, with 20 bases between. The CDR3 reads CASHPVGRVGYGYTF. Here the CDR3 DNA reads TGTGCCAGCCACCCGGTGGGCAGGGTTGGCTATGGCTACACCTTC.

This rearrangement joins TRBV4-1 to TRBJ1-2, with D possibly matching TRBD1 (5 bases). CDR3 length equals 14 residues. Germline CDR1 MGHRA, CDR2 YSYEKL. V was shortened by 0 bases and J by 3 bases, with 8 bases between the two germline ends. The DNA of the CDR3 is TGCGCCAGCAGCCAAGATGGCAGGGACTATGGCTACACCTTC. This encodes CASSQDGRDYGYTF.

This clone was counted a few times. V is TRBV7-2 and J is TRBJ1-5, with a possible D match to TRBD1 (5 bases). V lost 1 base, J lost 6 bases, and 16 bases lay in between. Germline values: CDR1 SGHTA, CDR2 FQGNSA. The CDR3 runs 16 residues. The CDR3 loop reads CASSLVGLGVGQPQHF. The CDR3 DNA sequence: TGTGCCAGCAGCTTAGTAGGGTTGGGGGTAGGTCAGCCCCAGCATTTT.

The chain carries TRBV27 and TRBJ2-7; no clear D. V lost 5 bases and J lost 1, with 12 bases in between. The germline V gene has CDR1 MNHEY and CDR2 SMNVEV (reference sequence). The CDR3 has 14 amino acids. CDR3 protein: CASSGRRRSYEQYF. The CDR3 DNA follows: TGTGCCAGCAGTGGCAGAAGACGGTCCTACGAGCAGTACTTC.

The V call is TRBV14, the J call TRBJ2-5; 7 nucleotides match TRBD1. CDR3 length: 16 residues. After removal of 1 base from V and 1 base from J, the junction contained 6 bases not matched to a gene. The germline gives CDR1 SGHDN, CDR2 FVKESK. The CDR3 loop is CASSQAPQGFQETQYF. The DNA for the CDR3 is TGTGCCAGCAGCCAAGCCCCACAGGGGTTCCAAGAGACCCAGTACTTC.

CDR3 protein: CASSLGQGRDTEAFF. DNA of the CDR3: TGCGCCAGCAGCTTGGGACAGGGGAGGGACACTGAAGCTTTCTTT. This chain joins TRBV5-1 and TRBJ1-1; TRBD1 matches 8 bases. The CDR3 is 15 residues long. V was clipped by 0 bases and J by 3 bases; unmatched bases: 4. The germline V gene encodes CDR1 SGHRS and CDR2 YFSETQ.

The chain links TRBV4-2 to TRBJ1-5; no firm D call. The V gene's germline CDR1 is LGHNA and CDR2 YNFKEQ. Deletions cut 8 bases from V and 4 bases from J, with 9 bases between. The CDR3 covers 12 residues. CDR3 in amino acids: CASADANQPQHF. The CDR3 nucleotides are TGTGCCAGCGCGGACGCAAATCAGCCCCAGCATTTT.

This sequence joins TRBV28 and TRBJ2-2, with 7 bases that match TRBD2. The CDR3 extends over 15 amino acids. Germline CDR1 MDHEN, CDR2 SYDVKM. The junction had 3 bases not matched to a gene; V was cut back by 1 base and J by 4 bases. CDR3 sequence: CASSLFLAVTGELFF. The CDR3 DNA is TGTGCCAGCAGTTTATTTCTAGCGGTCACCGGGGAGCTGTTTTTT.

V and J are TRBV28 and TRBJ1-6; 11 positions agree with TRBD1. There are 15 residues in the CDR3. V lost 5 bases, J lost 6 bases, and 3 bases stayed unmatched. Per the germline V gene, CDR1 is MDHEN and CDR2 is SYDVKM. The CDR3 protein is CASSRGTGGNSPLHF. CDR3 nucleotide sequence: TGTGCCAGCAGTCGCGGGACAGGGGGTAATTCACCCCTCCACTTT.

This clone has more than one count but fewer than ten. The chain carries TRBV7-2 and TRBJ1-4; possible D gene TRBD1, 6 bases. This CDR3 has 15 amino acids. V dropped 5 bases and J dropped 0 bases, with 10 bases sitting between them. Germline assignment: CDR1 SGHTA and CDR2 FQGNSA. This CDR3 is CASSPGQSTNEKLFF. For the CDR3, the DNA is TGTGCCAGCAGCCCCGGACAGTCAACTAATGAAAAACTGTTTTTT.

CDR3 in amino acids: CASSFKREREQYF. Written as DNA, the CDR3 is TGTGCCAGCAGTTTTAAGCGGGAGCGGGAGCAGTACTTC. This chain joins TRBV27 and TRBJ2-7; 8 bases line up with TRBD2. The CDR3 contains 13 residues. CDR1 and CDR2 from the germline V gene are MNHEY and SMNVEV (reference sequence). V shed 3 bases and J 7 bases; nucleotides not matched to a gene: 5.

The chain is built from TRBV6-4 and TRBJ2-3, with D tentatively TRBD1 or TRBD2 (5 bases each). The CDR3 spans 13 residues. Germline V gives CDR1 MRHNA, CDR2 SNTAGT. The ends were cut back, 2 bases at V and 6 bases at J, with 9 bases in the middle. The CDR3 nucleotides read TGTGCCAGCAGTGACCTAGAGGGGGATACGCAGTATTTT. Its translation: CASSDLEGDTQYF.

This chain connects TRBV28 to TRBJ2-7; D call uncertain. This CDR3 spans 14 amino acids. From germline, CDR1 is MDHEN and CDR2 SYDVKM. Trimming took off 5 bases at V and 2 bases at J, with 13 bases between the two ends. CDR3 DNA: TGTGCCAGCAGTGGTCCCATGCCCCCCTACGAGCAGTACTTC. Amino acids: CASSGPMPPYEQYF. Using reference TRBV28 and TRBJ2-7 for the parts outside the CDR3, the full variable domain is DVKVTQSSRYLVKRTGEKVFLECVQDMDHENMFWYRQDPGLGLRLIYFSYDVKMKEKGDIPEGYSVSREKKERFSLILESASTNQTSMYLCASSGPMPPYEQYFGPGTRLTVT.

The DNA of the CDR3 is TGTGCCAGCAGCAGACAGGAGGGCGGGGAGCTGTTTTTT. Its translation: CASSRQEGGELFF. This chain joins TRBV7-3 and TRBJ2-2; D could derive from TRBD1 or TRBD2 (6 bases each). From germline, CDR1 is SGHTA and CDR2 FQGTGA. Trimming left V 5 bases short and J 7 bases short, with 11 bases between. The CDR3 contains 13 residues.

The chain links TRBV5-8 to TRBJ2-7, with 9 bases matching TRBD2. In germline, CDR1 is SGHTS, CDR2 YDEGEE. The V gene end was trimmed by 4 bases and the J gene end by 7 bases; junction bases not matched to a gene: 6. The length of the CDR3 is 13 residues. The CDR3 sequence is CASSLTLAGEQYF. CDR3 DNA: TGTGCCAGCAGCCTGACCCTAGCGGGAGAGCAGTACTTC.

The chain joins TRBV30 to TRBJ1-3; D gene unclear. The CDR3 has 15 residues. The V end was cut by 3 bases, the J end by 0 bases, with 12 bases between. The germline V gene has CDR1 GTSNPN and CDR2 SVGIG (reference sequence). Written as DNA, the CDR3 is TGTGCCTGGAGCCTAACGGGGATCTCTGGAAACACCATATATTTT. As protein: CAWSLTGISGNTIYF.

This clone showed up just once. This may be a read error: a much more frequent sequence differs by one nucleotide. The genes are TRBV5-5 and TRBJ2-7; D may be TRBD1 or TRBD2 (5 bases each). This CDR3 has 13 amino acids. The V gene's germline CDR1 is SGHKS and CDR2 YYEKEE (reference sequence). V lost 0 bases to trimming and J lost 3 bases, with 7 bases between them. The CDR3 DNA follows: TGTGCCAGCAGCTTGGGGGGGATCTACGAGCAGTACTTC. It is translated as CASSLGGIYEQYF.

The chain carries TRBV4-1 and TRBJ1-2, with D perhaps matching TRBD1 (6 bases). The CDR3 is 16 amino acids. V was cut by 0 bases and J by 0 bases, with 11 bases left in between. Germline V gives CDR1 MGHRA, CDR2 YSYEKL. The CDR3 spells CASSQEGGGSNYGYTF. DNA of the CDR3: TGCGCCAGCAGCCAAGAAGGGGGGGGATCTAACTATGGCTACACCTTC.

The V call is TRBV10-3, the J call TRBJ1-5, with D hard to call. Germline CDR1 and CDR2: ENHRY and SYGVKD. Deletions cut 0 bases from V and 2 bases from J, with 17 bases between. CDR3 length: 18 residues. CDR3 sequence reads: CAISESGFAVVGNQPQHF. The DNA of the CDR3 is TGTGCCATCAGTGAGTCGGGTTTCGCGGTTGTGGGCAATCAGCCCCAGCATTTT.

In the case of this clone: A far larger clone is one nucleotide away, so this likely arose from a read error. The DNA of the CDR3 is TGTGCCAGCAGTTATACGGCGACCTACGAGCAGTGCTTC. Its translation: CASSYTATYEQCF. The chain is built from TRBV6-5 and TRBJ2-7; D unresolved. The CDR3 extends over 13 amino acids. Germline loops: CDR1 MNHEY, CDR2 SVGAGI.

The chain joins TRBV18 to TRBJ1-3; the D gene is possibly TRBD1 (5 bases). The CDR3 is 17 amino acids. The V gene lost 2 bases and the J gene lost 1 base, with 15 bases spanning the gap. Germline V CDR1 and CDR2: KGHSH, LQKENI. CDR3 region: CASSPITGEQSGNTIYF. The DNA of the CDR3 is TGTGCCAGCTCACCAATTACAGGAGAGCAATCTGGAAACACCATATATTTT.

In this sample, this clone turned up a few times. The chain carries TRBV9 and TRBJ2-1; 9 nucleotides match TRBD1. CDR1 is SGDLS, CDR2 YYNGEE, per germline. The CDR3 loop spans 16 amino acids. After removal of 4 bases from V and 4 bases from J, the junction contained 9 bases not matched to a gene. CDR3 DNA: TGTGCCAGCAGCCCGAAACAGGGGGCAGGATACAATGAGCAGTTCTTC. The encoded protein is CASSPKQGAGYNEQFF.

This chain joins TRBV7-2 and TRBJ2-1, with no clear D. This CDR3 has 13 residues. Germline V CDR1 and CDR2: SGHTA, FQGNSA. V was clipped by 4 bases and J by 5 bases, with 9 bases between them. The CDR3 spells CASSSLSNNEQFF. Written as DNA, the CDR3 is TGTGCCAGCAGCTCCCTATCTAACAATGAGCAGTTCTTC.

The chain combines TRBV7-9 with TRBJ2-1; 8 bases are a match to TRBD2. Germline trimming cut 5 bases from V and 5 bases from J; bases unmatched to any gene: 5. The CDR3 covers 14 residues. Germline CDR1 is SEHNR and CDR2 is FQNEAQ (reference sequence). The CDR3 is CASSLQGLDNEQFF. Here the CDR3 DNA reads TGTGCCAGCAGCCTACAGGGACTAGACAATGAGCAGTTCTTC.